This T cell receptor beta chain is from a study of cytomegalovirus exposure and HLA in healthy donors. Study results and limitations: Rarity held for most TCR sequences, but there were some public TCRs that occurred in many donors. Donors were assumed by presence/absence analyses to have roughly uniform sequencing depth. In vitro confirmation showed a few CMV-associated chains to be CMV antigen specific. In an earlier analysis, about 87% or about 30%: the productive usage of most TCR beta V segments.

This clone was detected only once. The antigen is undetermined. V lost 1 base and J 4 bases, leaving 8 bases between the germline ends. CDR1 is SGHRS and CDR2 is YFSETQ in the germline V gene. CDR3 length equals 13 residues. The primer mix had 60 Vbeta and 13 Jbeta primers. Some clones are missing from TCRdb's copy, which holds only in-frame ones; the method was immunoSEQ multiplex PCR. The sample holds 50,000 to 70,000 clones, about 80% seen once. This sequence originates from a middle-aged woman in good health and CMV-seronegative. Source material: PBMCs. The chain joins TRBV5-1 to TRBJ1-1; D is perhaps TRBD1 (5 bases). The CDR3 DNA follows: TGCGCCAGCAGCTTGAGGGGCGCCACTGAAGCTTTCTTT. Translation: CASSLRGATEAFF.